A single sample is the source of the 10 T cell receptor beta chains below, sequenced in a study of shared clonotypes between healthy human individuals. Using immunoSEQ multiplex PCR, the repertoire was profiled, and TCRdb retains in-frame clones only, with some absent. The sample comprises 780,000 or so clones, about two thirds of which are singletons, and under 2% rests with the top ten. The sequenced sample was memory CD4+ T cells sorted from blood. The subset is: CD45RA-negative fraction. The receptors originated from a woman aged 25-40 years in good health.

On this clone itself: A single base separates this from a much larger clone, so it may be a read error. The sample holds other DNA sequences that translate to the same CDR3. V and J are TRBV10-1 and TRBJ2-5; TRBD1 is a possible D gene (5 bases). V was pared by 0 bases and J by 5 bases, with 7 bases between. Germline V CDR1 and CDR2: WNHNN, SYGVQD (reference sequence). This CDR3 has 13 amino acids. CDR3 coding DNA: TGCGCCAGCAGTGAGTCAGGGGCCGAGACCCAGTACTTC. It codes for CASSESGAETQYF.

V gene TRBV5-8 combines with J gene TRBJ1-5; TRBD1 might be the D (6 bases). This CDR3 has 15 residues. V lost 5 bases to trimming and J lost 0 bases, with 12 bases between them. Germline assignment: CDR1 SGHTS and CDR2 YDEGEE. Here the CDR3 reads CASSLGGISNQPQHF. The CDR3 nucleotides are TGTGCCAGCAGTTTAGGGGGGATTAGCAATCAGCCCCAGCATTTT.

The chain is built from TRBV7-6 and TRBJ2-5; D possibly matches TRBD1 or TRBD2 (5 bases each). The J call is uncertain, as TRBJ2-7 better fits the DNA end. The CDR3 runs 13 residues. The V gene's germline CDR1 is SGHVS and CDR2 FNYEAQ. CDR3 bases: TGTGCCAGCAGTTTCACCGGGGCCCACGAGCAGTACTTC. Translation gives CASSFTGAHEQYF.

The genes are TRBV28 and TRBJ1-2; tentatively, D is TRBD1 (5 bases). From germline, CDR1 is MDHEN and CDR2 SYDVKM. With 2 bases removed from V and 3 bases from J, the gap between germline ends came to 10 bases. This CDR3 spans 14 amino acids. The CDR3 DNA reads TGTGCCAGCAGTTTACCAGGGAAGCACTATGGCTACACCTTC. It encodes CASSLPGKHYGYTF.

The rearrangement links TRBV9 to TRBJ2-2, with TRBD1 matching over 8 bases. V lost 3 bases to trimming and J lost 5 bases; unmatched junction nucleotides: 9. Germline V gene lookup returns CDR1 SGDLS and CDR2 YYNGEE. This CDR3 contains 16 residues. The CDR3 DNA follows: TGTGCCAGCAGCGAACCGGGACAGGAGGGAACCGGGGAGCTGTTTTTT. Translation: CASSEPGQEGTGELFF.

This sequence joins TRBV6-6 and TRBJ1-2; 7 positions match TRBD1. This CDR3 contains 15 residues. The junction had 11 bases not matched to a gene; V was cut back by 6 bases and J by 4 bases. CDR1 and CDR2 from the germline V gene are MNHNY and SVGAGI (reference sequence). The CDR3 DNA reads TGTGCCAGCAGGGCGGGGCAGGGGGTGGGCTATGGCTACACCTTC. It specifies CASRAGQGVGYGYTF.

This rearrangement joins TRBV7-6 to TRBJ2-2; D not resolved. The CDR3 sequence is 15 residues long. V was pared by 7 bases and J by 0 bases, with 12 bases between. Germline V gene sequence: CDR1 SGHVS, CDR2 FNYEAQ. CDR3 in DNA: TGTGCCAGCACCCTCGGACGTTCGAACACCGGGGAGCTGTTTTTT. Translation: CASTLGRSNTGELFF.

The chain links TRBV7-9 to TRBJ2-1, with a weak D call TRBD2 (5 bases). V lost 5 bases and J 6 bases, leaving 20 bases between the germline ends. Germline V gene sequence: CDR1 SEHNR, CDR2 FQNEAQ (reference sequence). CDR3 size: 16 residues. The CDR3 reads CASSGPRTVETNEQFF. DNA of the CDR3: TGTGCCAGCAGCGGACCCCGGACTGTAGAAACCAATGAGCAGTTCTTC. The variable domain in full, completed from reference TRBV7-9 and TRBJ2-1, reads DTGVSQNPRHKITKRGQNVTFRCDPISEHNRLYWYRQTLGQGPEFLTYFQNEAQLEKSRLLSDRFSAERPKGSFSTLEIQRTEQGDSAMYLCASSGPRTVETNEQFFGPGTRLTVL.

V gene TRBV6-6 combines with J gene TRBJ1-1, with D possibly TRBD1 on 5 matching bases. The CDR3 contains 14 residues. CDR1 is MNHNY and CDR2 is SVGAGI in the germline V gene (reference sequence). V gave up 2 bases and J gave up 1 base, with 8 bases separating them. The CDR3 DNA reads TGTGCCAGCAGTTACGGACATCAGAACACTGAAGCTTTCTTT. Protein product: CASSYGHQNTEAFF.

This chain links TRBV5-1 with TRBJ1-2, with TRBD1 as a possible D gene (6 bases). V was cut by 4 bases and J by 6 bases, with 16 bases left in between. The germline gives CDR1 SGHRS, CDR2 YFSETQ. The CDR3 runs to 14 residues. The CDR3, as DNA: TGCGCCAGCAGCAGAGCACAGGGCTTGGATGGCTACACCTTC. This gives the protein CASSRAQGLDGYTF. Together with reference TRBV5-1 and TRBJ1-2, the CDR3 gives the full variable domain: KAGVTQTPRYLIKTRGQQVTLSCSPISGHRSVSWYQQTPGQGLQFLFEYFSETQRNKGNFPGRFSGRQFSNSRSEMNVSTLELGDSALYLCASSRAQGLDGYTFGSGTRLTVV.